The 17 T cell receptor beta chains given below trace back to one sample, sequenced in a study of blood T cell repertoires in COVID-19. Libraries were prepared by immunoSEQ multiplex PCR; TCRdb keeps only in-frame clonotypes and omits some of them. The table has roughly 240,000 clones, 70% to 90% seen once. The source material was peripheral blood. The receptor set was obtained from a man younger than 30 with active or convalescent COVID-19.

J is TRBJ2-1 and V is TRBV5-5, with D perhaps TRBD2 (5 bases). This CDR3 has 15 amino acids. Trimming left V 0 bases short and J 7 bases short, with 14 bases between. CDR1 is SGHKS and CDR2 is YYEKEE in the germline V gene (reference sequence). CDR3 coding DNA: TGTGCCAGCAGCTTGGCCCTTGGAGCGGCAAATGAGCAGTTCTTC. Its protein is CASSLALGAANEQFF.

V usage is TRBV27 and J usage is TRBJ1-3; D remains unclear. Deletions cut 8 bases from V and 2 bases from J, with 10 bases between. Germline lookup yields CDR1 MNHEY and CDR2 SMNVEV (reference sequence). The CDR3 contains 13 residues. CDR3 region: CASGEATGNTIYF. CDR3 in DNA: TGTGCCAGCGGGGAGGCGACTGGAAACACCATATATTTT.

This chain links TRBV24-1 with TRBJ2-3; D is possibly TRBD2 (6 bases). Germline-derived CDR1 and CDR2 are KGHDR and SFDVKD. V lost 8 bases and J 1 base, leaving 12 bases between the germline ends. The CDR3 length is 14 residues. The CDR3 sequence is CATMEGSGTDTQYF. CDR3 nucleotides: TGTGCCACCATGGAGGGTAGTGGCACAGATACGCAGTATTTT.

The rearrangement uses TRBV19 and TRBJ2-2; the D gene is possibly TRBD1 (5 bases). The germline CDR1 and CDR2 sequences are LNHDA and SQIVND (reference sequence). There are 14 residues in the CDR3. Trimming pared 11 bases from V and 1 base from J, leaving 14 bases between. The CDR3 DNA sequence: TGTGCCGCCGAACAGGCTTGGAACACCGGGGAGCTGTTTTTT. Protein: CAAEQAWNTGELFF.

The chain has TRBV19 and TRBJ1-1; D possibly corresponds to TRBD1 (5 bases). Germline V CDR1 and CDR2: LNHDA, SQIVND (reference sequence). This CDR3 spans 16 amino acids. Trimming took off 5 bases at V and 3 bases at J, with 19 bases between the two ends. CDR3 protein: CASSFGEFWGDTEAFF. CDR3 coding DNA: TGTGCCAGTAGTTTCGGAGAGTTCTGGGGGGACACTGAAGCTTTCTTT.

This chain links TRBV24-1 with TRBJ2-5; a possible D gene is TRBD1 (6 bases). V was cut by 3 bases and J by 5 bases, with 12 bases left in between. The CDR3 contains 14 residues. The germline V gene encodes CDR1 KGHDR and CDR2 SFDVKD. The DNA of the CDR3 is TGTGCCACCAGTGATGGGACACTGGCGGAGACCCAGTACTTC. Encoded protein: CATSDGTLAETQYF.

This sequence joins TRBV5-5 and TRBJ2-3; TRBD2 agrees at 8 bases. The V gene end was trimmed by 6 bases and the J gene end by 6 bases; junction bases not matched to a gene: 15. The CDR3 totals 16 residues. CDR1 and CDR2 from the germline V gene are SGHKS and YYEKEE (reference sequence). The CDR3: CASTSRAGALGDTQYF. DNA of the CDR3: TGTGCCAGCACCTCCCGAGCGGGGGCCCTAGGGGATACGCAGTATTTT. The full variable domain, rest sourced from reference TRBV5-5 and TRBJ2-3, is DAGVTQSPTHLIKTRGQQVTLRCSPISGHKSVSWYQQVLGQGPQFIFQYYEKEERGRGNFPDRFSARQFPNYSSELNVNALLLGDSALYLCASTSRAGALGDTQYFGPGTRLTVL.

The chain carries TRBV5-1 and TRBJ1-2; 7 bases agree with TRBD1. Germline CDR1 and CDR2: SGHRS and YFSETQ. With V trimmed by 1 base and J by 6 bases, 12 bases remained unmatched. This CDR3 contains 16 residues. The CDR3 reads CASSLKENRGNNGYTF. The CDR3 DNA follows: TGCGCCAGCAGCTTGAAAGAAAACAGGGGAAATAATGGCTACACCTTC.

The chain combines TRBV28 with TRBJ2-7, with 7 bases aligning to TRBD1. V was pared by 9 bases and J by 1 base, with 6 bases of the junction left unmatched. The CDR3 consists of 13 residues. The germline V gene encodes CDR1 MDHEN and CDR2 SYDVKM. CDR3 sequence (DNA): TGTGCCAGTTTACAGGGGCCTTCCTACGAGCAGTACTTC. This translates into CASLQGPSYEQYF.

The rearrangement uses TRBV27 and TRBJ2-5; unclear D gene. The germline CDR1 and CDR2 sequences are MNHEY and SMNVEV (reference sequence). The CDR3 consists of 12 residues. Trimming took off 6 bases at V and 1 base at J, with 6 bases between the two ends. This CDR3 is CASSLPQETQYF. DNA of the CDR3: TGTGCCAGCAGCCTCCCCCAAGAGACCCAGTACTTC.

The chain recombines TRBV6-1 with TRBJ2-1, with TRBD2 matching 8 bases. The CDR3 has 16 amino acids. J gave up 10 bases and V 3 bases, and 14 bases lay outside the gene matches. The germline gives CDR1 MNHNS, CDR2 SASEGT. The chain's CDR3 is CASSDPPRTSRREQFF. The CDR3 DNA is TGTGCCAGCAGTGATCCCCCCCGGACTAGCCGCAGAGAGCAGTTCTTC.

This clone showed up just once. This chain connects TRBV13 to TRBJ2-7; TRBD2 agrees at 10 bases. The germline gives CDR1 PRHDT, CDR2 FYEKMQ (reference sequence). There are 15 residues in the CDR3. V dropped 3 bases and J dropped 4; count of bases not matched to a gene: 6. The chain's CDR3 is CASSFTSGIEYEQYF. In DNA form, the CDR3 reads TGTGCCAGCAGCTTTACTAGCGGGATCGAGTACGAGCAGTACTTC.

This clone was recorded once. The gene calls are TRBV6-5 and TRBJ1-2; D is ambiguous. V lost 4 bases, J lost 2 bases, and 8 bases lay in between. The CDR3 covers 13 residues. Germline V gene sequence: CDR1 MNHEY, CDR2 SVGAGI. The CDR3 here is CASSLVRNYGYTF. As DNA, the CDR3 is TGTGCCAGCAGTTTGGTCAGAAACTATGGCTACACCTTC.

The CDR3 coding sequence is TGTGCCATCAGCGGGACTAGCGGGAGACCTACCTACAATGAGCAGTTCTTC. This sequence encodes CAISGTSGRPTYNEQFF. The chain carries TRBV10-3 and TRBJ2-1, with TRBD2 matching over 14 bases. Unmatched junction bases numbered 6, after V lost 6 bases and J lost 2 bases. This CDR3 is 17 amino acids long. Germline CDR1 and CDR2: ENHRY and SYGVKD.

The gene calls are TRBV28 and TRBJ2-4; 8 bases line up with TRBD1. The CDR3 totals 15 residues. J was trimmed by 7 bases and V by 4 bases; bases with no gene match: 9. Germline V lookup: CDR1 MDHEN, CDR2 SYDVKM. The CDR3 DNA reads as TGTGCCAGCAGTTCGATTGGACAGGGCCTGAACATTCAGTACTTC. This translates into CASSSIGQGLNIQYF.

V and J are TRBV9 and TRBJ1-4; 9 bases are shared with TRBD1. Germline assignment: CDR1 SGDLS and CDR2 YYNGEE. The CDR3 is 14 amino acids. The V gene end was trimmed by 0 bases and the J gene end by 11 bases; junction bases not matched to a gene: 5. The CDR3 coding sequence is TGTGCCAGCAGCGTAGGGGACAGGGTGGGGAAACTGTTTTTT. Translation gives CASSVGDRVGKLFF.

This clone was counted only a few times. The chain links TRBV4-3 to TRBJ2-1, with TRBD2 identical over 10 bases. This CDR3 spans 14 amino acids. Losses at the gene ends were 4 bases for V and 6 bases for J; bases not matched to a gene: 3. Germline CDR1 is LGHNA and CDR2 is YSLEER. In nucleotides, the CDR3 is TGCGCCAGCAGCCGGACTAGCGGCCGCAATGAGCAGTTCTTC. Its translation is CASSRTSGRNEQFF.